These 13 T cell receptor beta chains share one sample of origin, sequenced in a study of CD8+ T cells in alopecia areata. Investigators isolated RNA and reverse transcribed it into cDNA to act as the sequencing template. The table came from immunoSEQ multiplex PCR; TCRdb's copy has only in-frame clones and leaves some out. The table shows approximately 150,000 clones, with about half occurring only once. Source: CD4+ T cells sorted from blood, taken at week 0. The receptors originated from a human donor with alopecia areata.

A single count supports this clone. The chain couples TRBV29-1 to TRBJ1-1; D remains unclear. Trimming pared 3 bases from V and 0 bases from J, leaving 17 bases between. This CDR3 is built from 16 residues. CDR1 is SQVTM, CDR2 ANQGSEA, per germline. The CDR3 region has the DNA TGCAGCGTTGAGTTTAGATCGCTCCTTATGAACACTGAAGCTTTCTTT. It translates to CSVEFRSLLMNTEAFF.

This clone came up a few times. The V gene is TRBV18, the J gene TRBJ1-5, with D possibly matching TRBD1 (6 bases). The ends were cut back, 3 bases at V and 6 bases at J, with 18 bases in the middle. The CDR3 is made up of 16 amino acids. The germline CDR1 and CDR2 sequences are KGHSH and LQKENI. The CDR3 bases are TGTGCCAGCTCACCCTCCGGCGGGGGCGAAGGTCAGCCCCAGCATTTT. Its translation is CASSPSGGGEGQPQHF.

This chain links TRBV30 with TRBJ2-1; no firm D call. CDR1 is GTSNPN, CDR2 SVGIG, per germline (reference sequence). V lost 4 bases and J lost 13, with 14 bases in between. CDR3 length: 11 amino acids. CDR3 amino acids: CAWTLTQTQFF. In nucleotides, the CDR3 is TGTGCCTGGACCCTAACCCAAACCCAGTTCTTC.

The J gene is TRBJ2-5, the V gene TRBV30; D ambiguous. V was cut by 1 base and J by 4 bases, with 1 base left in between. The germline gives CDR1 GTSNPN, CDR2 SVGIG (reference sequence). CDR3 length: 10 residues. The CDR3 reads CAWSAETQYF. The CDR3, as DNA: TGTGCCTGGAGTGCAGAGACCCAGTACTTC.

This clone was observed a handful of times. V is TRBV5-1 and J is TRBJ1-1, with TRBD1 as a possible D gene (5 bases). Germline lookup yields CDR1 SGHRS and CDR2 YFSETQ. V was pared by 0 bases and J by 7 bases, with 10 bases between. The CDR3 covers 13 residues. The DNA of the CDR3 is TGCGCCAGCAGCTTGGCGCGGGGGAGTGAAGCTTTCTTT. Amino acids: CASSLARGSEAFF.

V gene TRBV19 combines with J gene TRBJ1-5; weak D call: TRBD1 (6 bases). CDR1 and CDR2 (germline): LNHDA, SQIVND (reference sequence). Trimming took 7 bases from V and 1 from J, leaving 11 bases between them. The CDR3 is 14 amino acids. In DNA form, the CDR3 reads TGTGCCAGTACTGGGACAAAAAGCAATCAGCCCCAGCATTTT. This translates into CASTGTKSNQPQHF.

V is TRBV2 and J is TRBJ2-7, with D perhaps given as TRBD1 or TRBD2 (6 bases each). Germline V lookup: CDR1 SNHLY, CDR2 FYNNEI. This CDR3 has 15 amino acids. V was cut by 6 bases and J by 7 bases, with 22 bases left in between. CDR3 DNA sequence: TGTGCCAGCAGGCAAGGGGGGCCCCGACCCCGGGAGCAGTACTTC. This encodes CASRQGGPRPREQYF.

V gene TRBV7-9 combines with J gene TRBJ1-1; TRBD1 matches at 8 bases. The ends lost 3 bases at V and 4 bases at J; junction bases unmatched: 7. Germline V gene data show CDR1 as SEHNR and CDR2 as FQNEAQ (reference sequence). The CDR3 runs 15 residues. Written as DNA, the CDR3 is TGTGCCAGCAGCTTTCCCAGGGGGCTAGGCACTGAAGCTTTCTTT. Translated: CASSFPRGLGTEAFF.

This rearrangement joins TRBV15 to TRBJ2-1; D is uncertain. Trimming pared 1 base from V and 12 bases from J, leaving 13 bases between. Per the germline V gene, CDR1 is LNHNV and CDR2 is YYDKDF (reference sequence). The CDR3 contains 13 residues. The CDR3 sequence is CATSRGESSAQFF. CDR3 DNA sequence: TGTGCCACCAGCAGAGGGGAAAGCTCTGCGCAGTTCTTC.

This clone was seen more than once but under ten times. The CDR3 loop reads CSVSGTGEYGYTF. The CDR3 DNA reads as TGCAGCGTCTCAGGGACAGGCGAGTATGGCTACACCTTC. The chain couples TRBV29-1 to TRBJ1-2, with 8 bases lining up with TRBD1. Germline-derived CDR1 and CDR2 are SQVTM and ANQGSEA. This CDR3 has 13 residues. The junction had 8 bases not matched to a gene; V was cut back by 6 bases and J by 5 bases.

The chain couples TRBV4-3 to TRBJ1-4, with D uncertain. Germline V gives CDR1 LGHNA, CDR2 YSLEER. V dropped 0 bases and J dropped 9 bases, with 8 bases sitting between them. The CDR3 is 13 amino acids. The CDR3 spells CASSQDLEQKLFF. The CDR3 DNA sequence: TGCGCCAGCAGCCAAGATTTAGAGCAAAAACTGTTTTTT.

Worth noting for this clone: Compared with germline, one end of the junction differs, possibly owing to a read error. The chain couples TRBV2 to TRBJ2-7; TRBD2 matches at 8 bases. This CDR3 region has 14 residues. Germline CDR1 reads SNHLY; CDR2 reads FYNNEI. The CDR3 reads CASREAGVPWEQYF. As DNA, the CDR3 is TGTGCCAGCAGAGAAGCGGGAGTCCCGTGGGAGCAGTACTTC. Filled out from reference TRBV2 and TRBJ2-7, the complete variable domain reads EPEVTQTPSHQVTQMGQEVILRCVPISNHLYFYWYRQILGQKVEFLVSFYNNEISEKSEIFDDQFSVERPDGSNFTLKIRSTKLEDSAMYFCASREAGVPWEQYFGPGTRLTVT.

This clone was observed a few times. The CDR3 sequence: CASSWAGTGYSPNEQFF. For the CDR3, the DNA is TGCGCCAGCAGCTGGGCCGGGACAGGGTATTCGCCCAATGAGCAGTTCTTC. This chain links TRBV5-1 with TRBJ2-1; 9 positions agree with TRBD1. The germline V gene has CDR1 SGHRS and CDR2 YFSETQ. J was trimmed by 6 bases and V by 3 bases; bases with no gene match: 13. The CDR3 runs 17 residues. Full variable domain (missing parts from reference TRBV5-1 and TRBJ2-1): KAGVTQTPRYLIKTRGQQVTLSCSPISGHRSVSWYQQTPGQGLQFLFEYFSETQRNKGNFPGRFSGRQFSNSRSEMNVSTLELGDSALYLCASSWAGTGYSPNEQFFGPGTRLTVL.